These T cell receptor beta chains were read from a single sample in a study of shared clonotypes between healthy human individuals. Libraries were prepared by immunoSEQ multiplex PCR; TCRdb keeps only in-frame clonotypes and omits some of them. There are around 200,000 clones in the sample; roughly 70% occur only once, and 10% lies in the top ten. Sequences were obtained from memory CD4+ T cells sorted from blood. These receptors originate from a man in his thirties or forties in good health. CDR3s include the opening cysteine and the closing phenylalanine or tryptophan. D genes are given only for firm matches. Expanded clones are given a class, and other clones once, few, many or no size at all.

>TRBV30|medium-sized|.|TRBJ2-5
CAWSPLGETQYF
TGTGCCTGGTCCCCTCTAGGGGAGACCCAGTACTTC
>TRBV30|.|.|TRBJ1-4
CAWRGSLNEKLFF
TGTGCCTGGAGGGGCAGCCTTAATGAAAAACTGTTTTTT
>TRBV11-2|.|TRBD1|TRBJ2-2
CASSSQTGVPGELFF
TGTGCCAGCAGCTCCCAAACAGGGGTCCCCGGGGAGCTGTTTTTT
>TRBV27|.|TRBD1|TRBJ1-1
CAHSGQGVTNTEAFF
TGTGCTCATAGCGGACAGGGGGTAACGAACACTGAAGCTTTCTTT
>TRBV6-5|few|.|TRBJ1-1
CASSPGGRVNTEAFF
TGTGCCAGCAGCCCCGGAGGGAGGGTGAACACTGAAGCTTTCTTT
>TRBV2|.|.|TRBJ2-2
CASSEEGRSTGELFF
TGTGCCAGCAGTGAGGAGGGGAGGAGCACCGGGGAGCTGTTTTTT
>TRBV7-9|once|.|TRBJ2-7
CASSFKHQGGLSFYEQYF
TGTGCCAGCAGCTTCAAACATCAGGGGGGGTTGAGTTTCTACGAGCAGTACTTC
>TRBV7-2|.|.|TRBJ2-1
CASSLQGGLGGEQFF
TGTGCCAGCAGCCTACAGGGGGGACTAGGTGGGGAGCAGTTCTTC
>TRBV27|many|.|TRBJ2-1
CASSLLGLLGNEQFF
TGTGCCAGCAGTTTACTGGGACTGCTGGGGAATGAGCAGTTCTTC
>TRBV19|.|TRBD1|TRBJ1-2
CASSTGTGRTTNYGYTF
TGTGCCAGTAGTACCGGGACAGGGAGGACTACTAACTATGGCTACACCTTC
>TRBV5-5|.|TRBD2|TRBJ2-3
CASSYLAGDGADTQYF
TGTGCCAGCAGCTACTTAGCGGGAGACGGAGCAGATACGCAGTATTTT
>TRBV5-1|few|TRBD2|TRBJ2-1
CASSLEGLGGGDEQFF
TGCGCCAGCAGCTTAGAGGGACTAGGGGGTGGGGATGAGCAGTTCTTC
>TRBV7-6|.|.|TRBJ2-3
CASSLLQTSTDTQYF
TGTGCCAGCAGCTTATTACAGACTAGCACAGATACGCAGTATTTT